Reported below is one TCR beta chain. This record belongs to a study of shared T cell receptors in the human thymus. The table came from immunoSEQ multiplex PCR; TCRdb's copy has only in-frame clones and leaves some out. The data contain just under 550,000 clones, around 78% of them seen just once; the ten biggest clones take up more than 0.01%. V was shortened by 3 bases and J by 0 bases, with 9 bases between the two germline ends. Germline CDR1 is LNHDA and CDR2 is SQIVND (reference sequence). The CDR3 spans 15 residues. Another study also made use of these data, one on human thymus T cells. Per that paper: Serving as donors were healthy Finnish infants, each of whom was having open corrective surgery for congenital heart defects. Across thymic and blood repertoires, the usage of V and J genes appeared to be biased.

The sequencing input was thymocytes. The TCR comes from a boy less than two years old with a congenital heart defect. The chain employs TRBV19 and TRBJ1-3, with D perhaps TRBD1 (6 bases). CDR3 bases: TGTGCCAGTAGTATCCAGGGGAGCTCTGGAAACACCATATATTTT. Translation: CASSIQGSSGNTIYF.